This TCR beta chain emerged from a study of T cells after yellow fever vaccination. TCRdb re-called the 5' RACE reads with MiXCR, one entry per CDR3 protein. This sample has about 170,000 distinct CDR3 sequences; 9.5% to 11% occur once, and the top ten carry 36%. This clonotype was seen many times. The germline V and J ends were trimmed by 3 bases and 2 bases, with 11 bases remaining between them. Germline-derived CDR1 and CDR2 are SGHVS and FQNEAQ. The CDR3 loop spans 15 amino acids. V usage is TRBV7-8 and J usage is TRBJ2-1; TRBD2 might be the D (5 bases). The source was CD8+ T cells sorted from PBMCs, collected 15 days after the yellow fever booster vaccination. The source is a man between 18 and 35 years old who received the YFV17D yellow fever vaccine. The CDR3 sequence is CASSFRAGAYNEQFF. CDR3 sequence (DNA): TGTGCCAGCAGCTTTAGGGCGGGCGCCTACAATGAGCAGTTCTTC.